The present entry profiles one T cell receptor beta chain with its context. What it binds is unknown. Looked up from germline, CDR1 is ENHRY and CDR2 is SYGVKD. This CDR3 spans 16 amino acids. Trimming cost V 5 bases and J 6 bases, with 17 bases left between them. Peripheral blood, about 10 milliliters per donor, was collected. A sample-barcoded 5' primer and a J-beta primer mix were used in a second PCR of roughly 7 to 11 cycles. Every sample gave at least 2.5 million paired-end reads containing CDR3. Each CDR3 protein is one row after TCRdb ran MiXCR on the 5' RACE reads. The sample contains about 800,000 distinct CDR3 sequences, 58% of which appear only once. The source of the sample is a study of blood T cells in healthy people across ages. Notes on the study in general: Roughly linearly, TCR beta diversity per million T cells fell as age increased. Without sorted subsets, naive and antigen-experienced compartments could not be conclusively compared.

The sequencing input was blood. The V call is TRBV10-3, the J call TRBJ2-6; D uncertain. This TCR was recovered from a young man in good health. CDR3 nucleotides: TGTGCCATCAGTCACCCCCTCGTAGCTTTGGCCAACGTCCTGACTTTC. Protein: CAISHPLVALANVLTF.